The 26 T cell receptor beta chains listed next were all sequenced from one sample in a study of OX40 agonist ivuxolimab in advanced cancers. Repertoires were generated with immunoSEQ multiplex PCR, while TCRdb's copy carries only in-frame clones and drops some. Among some 91,000 clones listed, 87% were seen once. This specimen consisted of CD4+ or CD8+ T cells sorted from blood, obtained in a trial of the OX40 agonist ivuxolimab. The receptors come from an adult with an advanced solid tumor such as melanoma, head and neck, liver or kidney cancer.

This clone was seen a handful of times. The chain combines TRBV29-1 with TRBJ2-5; D perhaps matches TRBD1 (5 bases). Deletions cut 4 bases from V and 2 bases from J, with 8 bases between. The germline CDR1 and CDR2 sequences are SQVTM and ANQGSEA. The CDR3 has 12 residues. For the CDR3, the DNA is TGCAGCGTTGGACAGAAACAAGAGACCCAGTACTTC. Translated, it gives CSVGQKQETQYF.

This clone has only a few counts. The chain combines TRBV29-1 with TRBJ2-3; D is unresolved. V was trimmed by 4 bases and J by 2 bases, leaving 10 bases between them. Germline CDR1 reads SQVTM; CDR2 reads ANQGSEA. The CDR3 runs to 13 residues. The CDR3 coding sequence is TGCAGCGTTGTGGGTCACACCACAGATACGCAGTATTTT. As protein: CSVVGHTTDTQYF.

This sequence joins TRBV6-1 and TRBJ1-5, with 7 bases that match TRBD1. The CDR3 spans 14 residues. Germline values: CDR1 MNHNS, CDR2 SASEGT. The J segment lost 1 base and the V segment lost 4 bases, leaving 1 base of the junction unmatched. CDR3 in DNA: TGTGCCAGCAGTGCAGGGGGGAGCAATCAGCCCCAGCATTTT. As protein: CASSAGGSNQPQHF.

In its sample, this clone ranks as medium-sized. V usage is TRBV5-5 and J usage is TRBJ1-5; D not certain. CDR3 size: 14 residues. From germline, CDR1 is SGHKS and CDR2 YYEKEE (reference sequence). The V gene lost 2 bases and the J gene lost 0 bases, with 6 bases spanning the gap. The CDR3 nucleotides are TGTGCCAGCAGCTTTACGACTAGCAATCAGCCCCAGCATTTT. It codes for CASSFTTSNQPQHF. Looking up the rest from reference TRBV5-5 and TRBJ1-5 gives the full variable domain: DAGVTQSPTHLIKTRGQQVTLRCSPISGHKSVSWYQQVLGQGPQFIFQYYEKEERGRGNFPDRFSARQFPNYSSELNVNALLLGDSALYLCASSFTTSNQPQHFGDGTRLSIL.

The count of this clone is one. This chain joins TRBV6-5 and TRBJ2-5; possibly TRBD2 for D (5 bases). Germline CDR1 and CDR2: MNHEY and SVGAGI. The CDR3 covers 13 residues. Deletions cut 6 bases from V and 4 bases from J, with 12 bases between. The DNA for the CDR3 is TGTGCCAGCAGAGGAGGCTTCGGAGAGACCCAGTACTTC. Its protein product is CASRGGFGETQYF.

This chain connects TRBV28 to TRBJ1-1, with a tentative D call TRBD1 (5 bases). The germline V and J ends were trimmed by 7 bases and 4 bases, with 10 bases remaining between them. Germline V gene sequence: CDR1 MDHEN, CDR2 SYDVKM. This CDR3 contains 12 residues. The CDR3 sequence is CASNAGSTEAFF. CDR3 DNA: TGTGCCAGCAATGCAGGGAGCACTGAAGCTTTCTTT.

This clone has a handful of counts. The sample carries other DNA sequences with the same CDR3. The chain has TRBV19 and TRBJ1-5, with a tentative D call TRBD1 (5 bases). The ends were cut back, 1 base at V and 0 bases at J, with 7 bases in the middle. CDR1 LNHDA and CDR2 SQIVND come from the germline V gene (reference sequence). The CDR3 is 15 amino acids. The CDR3 here is CASSIGGDSNQPQHF. CDR3 sequence (DNA): TGTGCCAGTAGTATAGGAGGGGATAGCAATCAGCCCCAGCATTTT.

The V and J genes are TRBV2 and TRBJ1-4, with 9 bases aligning to TRBD1. The germline CDR1 and CDR2 sequences are SNHLY and FYNNEI. The J segment lost 5 bases and the V segment lost 5 bases, leaving 6 bases of the junction unmatched. The CDR3 loop spans 15 amino acids. The CDR3 nucleotides read TGTGCCAGCAGTCAACAGGGGGCTAAAAATGAAAAACTGTTTTTT. Protein: CASSQQGAKNEKLFF.

The chain couples TRBV6-5 to TRBJ2-5; the D gene is possibly TRBD2 (6 bases). The CDR3 extends over 14 amino acids. Germline V gene sequence: CDR1 MNHEY, CDR2 SVGAGI. Trimming removed 0 bases at V and 5 bases at J, with 10 bases between. This CDR3 reads CASSYSGGAETQYF. The CDR3 coding sequence is TGTGCCAGCAGTTACTCGGGGGGAGCGGAGACCCAGTACTTC.

The chain has TRBV5-4 and TRBJ1-2; 8 nucleotides align to TRBD1. This CDR3 comprises 15 residues. In germline, CDR1 is SGHNT, CDR2 YYREEE (reference sequence). V shed 0 bases and J 4 bases; nucleotides not matched to a gene: 5. The chain's CDR3 is CASSLDQGAVYGYTF. CDR3 in DNA: TGTGCCAGCAGCTTGGATCAGGGGGCTGTCTATGGCTACACCTTC. Full variable domain (outside the CDR3, taken from reference TRBV5-4 and TRBJ1-2): ETGVTQSPTHLIKTRGQQVTLRCSSQSGHNTVSWYQQALGQGPQFIFQYYREEENGRGNFPPRFSGLQFPNYSSELNVNALELDDSALYLCASSLDQGAVYGYTFGSGTRLTVV.

The V call is TRBV27, the J call TRBJ1-4; D not resolved. Germline-derived CDR1 and CDR2 are MNHEY and SMNVEV (reference sequence). Deletions cut 3 bases from V and 0 bases from J, with 8 bases between. The CDR3 is made up of 15 amino acids. CDR3 in DNA: TGTGCCAGCAGTTTTCGGATCGCAACTAATGAAAAACTGTTTTTT. Its translation is CASSFRIATNEKLFF.

The rearrangement joins TRBV30 to TRBJ1-4; D unclear. Trimming cost V 2 bases and J 10 bases, with 11 bases left between them. Germline values: CDR1 GTSNPN, CDR2 SVGIG (reference sequence). The CDR3 length is 12 residues. The CDR3 here is CAWSKLGGKLFF. Here the CDR3 DNA reads TGTGCCTGGAGTAAACTTGGTGGAAAACTGTTTTTT.

V and J are TRBV30 and TRBJ2-5; 11 nucleotides agree with TRBD2. The germline V gene has CDR1 GTSNPN and CDR2 SVGIG (reference sequence). This CDR3 comprises 17 residues. V shed 3 bases, J shed 2 bases, and the junction held 11 bases outside the gene matches. CDR3 sequence reads: CAWRGTSGYDLQETQYF. CDR3 sequence (DNA): TGTGCCTGGAGGGGGACTAGCGGATACGACTTACAAGAGACCCAGTACTTC.

The V and J genes are TRBV28 and TRBJ1-4; tentative D call: TRBD1 (6 bases). In germline, CDR1 is MDHEN, CDR2 SYDVKM. Trimming shortened V by 5 bases and J by 8 bases, and 15 bases separated the two germline ends. This CDR3 region has 14 residues. The CDR3 sequence: CASSPQGIREKLFF. CDR3 DNA sequence: TGTGCCAGCAGTCCACAGGGAATTCGAGAAAAACTGTTTTTT.

J is TRBJ2-7 and V is TRBV21-1; the table assigns TRBD2, which was not confirmed against the DNA. TRBV21-1 is flagged as a pseudogene. The CDR3 is made up of 15 amino acids. The chain's CDR3 is CASSPKRERSYEQYF. In DNA, the CDR3 is TGTGCCAGCAGCCCTAAGCGGGAGCGGTCCTACGAGCAGTACTTC.

Turning to this clone: At one of its ends the junction is not consistent with the germline gene, which may arise from a read error. The chain is built from TRBV4-2 and TRBJ1-6; 7 nucleotides line up with TRBD1. The length of the CDR3 is 15 residues. Germline V gene lookup returns CDR1 LGHNA and CDR2 YNFKEQ. CDR3 DNA: TGTGCCAGCAGCCTCGGGACAGCAAATAATTCACCCCTCCGCTTT. It codes for CASSLGTANNSPLRF.

This clone appeared a single time. The J gene is TRBJ2-1, the V gene TRBV15; D is perhaps TRBD1 or TRBD2 (5 bases each). CDR3 length: 15 amino acids. V was shortened by 1 base and J by 6 bases, with 13 bases between the two germline ends. CDR1 is LNHNV and CDR2 is YYDKDF in the germline V gene (reference sequence). The CDR3 DNA is TGTGCCACCAGCAGAGTCACCGGGACCACCAATGAGCAGTTCTTC. Translating it yields CATSRVTGTTNEQFF. Full variable domain (remainder filled in from reference TRBV15 and TRBJ2-1): DAMVIQNPRYQVTQFGKPVTLSCSQTLNHNVMYWYQQKSSQAPKLLFHYYDKDFNNEADTPDNFQSRRPNTSFCFLDIRSPGLGDTAMYLCATSRVTGTTNEQFFGPGTRLTVL.

This clone was found once. This chain connects TRBV11-1 to TRBJ1-1; 11 bases are shared with TRBD1. Germline V lookup: CDR1 SGHAT, CDR2 FQDESV (reference sequence). The J segment lost 1 base and the V segment lost 5 bases, leaving 9 bases of the junction unmatched. This CDR3 comprises 17 residues. The CDR3 reads CASSHLGQGAKNTEAFF. CDR3 DNA: TGTGCCAGCAGCCATCTCGGACAGGGGGCGAAGAACACTGAAGCTTTCTTT. Full variable domain (missing parts from reference TRBV11-1 and TRBJ1-1): EAEVAQSPRYKITEKSQAVAFWCDPISGHATLYWYRQILGQGPELLVQFQDESVVDDSQLPKDRFSAERLKGVDSTLKIQPAELGDSAMYLCASSHLGQGAKNTEAFFGQGTRLTVV.

The V call is TRBV6-1, the J call TRBJ1-5, with D uncertain. V was pared by 7 bases and J by 6 bases, with 16 bases between. There are 14 residues in the CDR3. Germline CDR1 reads MNHNS; CDR2 reads SASEGT. The CDR3 DNA is TGTGCCAGCATTACGAGCTCTAATGTTCAGCCCCAGCATTTT. Its translation: CASITSSNVQPQHF.

This clone was counted a single time. The chain links TRBV30 to TRBJ1-3, with unresolved D. The CDR3 runs to 16 residues. CDR1 and CDR2 (germline): GTSNPN, SVGIG (reference sequence). Trimming removed 2 bases from V and 2 bases from J, with 16 bases in between. CDR3 in DNA: TGTGCCTGGAGTATAGGACCGACCCTGGCTGGAAACACCATATATTTT. Translating gives CAWSIGPTLAGNTIYF.

In this sample, this clone turned up a few times. The chain employs TRBV30 and TRBJ2-7; the D is unclear. The length of the CDR3 is 11 residues. The germline V gene encodes CDR1 GTSNPN and CDR2 SVGIG (reference sequence). V lost 1 base and J lost 7, with 8 bases in between. CDR3 DNA sequence: TGTGCCTGGAGTGGCCTCAGAGAGCAGTACTTC. Translated, it gives CAWSGLREQYF.

The gene calls are TRBV10-1 and TRBJ2-7; no clear D gene. The CDR3 contains 13 residues. Germline V gene data show CDR1 as WNHNN and CDR2 as SYGVQD (reference sequence). V was pared by 2 bases and J by 7 bases, with 12 bases between. The CDR3 DNA reads TGCGCCAGCAGTGAGCCTCCGTTGGGTGAGCAGTACTTC. Its protein product is CASSEPPLGEQYF.

This chain connects TRBV7-2 to TRBJ2-6; the match to TRBD2 covers 8 bases. CDR3 length: 16 amino acids. Germline assignment: CDR1 SGHTA and CDR2 FQGNSA. V lost 6 bases and J lost 0; bases outside the gene matches: 4. This CDR3 reads CASRIAGNSGANVLTF. The CDR3 nucleotides are TGTGCCAGCAGGATAGCGGGGAACTCTGGGGCCAACGTCCTGACTTTC.

The gene calls are TRBV5-1 and TRBJ2-1, with D perhaps matching TRBD1 or TRBD2 (5 bases each). The V end was cut by 4 bases, the J end by 8 bases, with 10 bases between. The CDR3 length is 12 residues. CDR1 and CDR2 from the germline V gene are SGHRS and YFSETQ. CDR3: CASSRDVDEQFF. DNA of the CDR3: TGCGCCAGCAGCAGGGACGTAGATGAGCAGTTCTTC.

The chain recombines TRBV19 with TRBJ2-7; 12 bases agree with TRBD2. V lost 6 bases and J lost 0; bases outside the gene matches: 9. CDR1 LNHDA and CDR2 SQIVND come from the germline V gene (reference sequence). The CDR3 consists of 17 residues. DNA of the CDR3: TGTGCCAGTAGCCCCCGGACTAGCGGGACCTACTCCTACGAGCAGTACTTC. Amino acids: CASSPRTSGTYSYEQYF.

The chain links TRBV5-3 to TRBJ2-5; D is possibly TRBD2 (5 bases). Matching the DNA end better, TRBJ2-7 makes the J call doubtful. TRBV5-3 is designated an ORF whose function remains uncertain. This CDR3 region has 16 residues. The CDR3 DNA sequence: TGTGCCAGAAGCTTATCTCATTCGGGGTACCCGGGCGAGCAGTACTTC. Its translation is CARSLSHSGYPGEQYF.